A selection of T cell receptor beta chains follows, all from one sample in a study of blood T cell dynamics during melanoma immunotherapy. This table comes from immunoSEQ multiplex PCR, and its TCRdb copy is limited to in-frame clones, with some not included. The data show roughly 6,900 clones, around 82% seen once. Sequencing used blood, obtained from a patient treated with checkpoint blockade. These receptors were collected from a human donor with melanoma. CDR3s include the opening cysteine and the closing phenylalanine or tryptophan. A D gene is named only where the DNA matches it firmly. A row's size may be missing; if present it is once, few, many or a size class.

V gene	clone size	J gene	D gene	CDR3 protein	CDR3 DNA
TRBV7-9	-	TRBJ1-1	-	CASSFQGIDTEAFF	TGTGCCAGCAGCTTTCAGGGGATTGACACTGAAGCTTTCTTT
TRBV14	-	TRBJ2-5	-	CASSQDVNRAETQYF	TGTGCCAGCAGCCAAGATGTGAACAGGGCGGAGACCCAGTACTTC
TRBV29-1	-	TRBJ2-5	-	CSVVTPQLQETQYF	TGCAGCGTTGTCACACCGCAACTTCAAGAGACCCAGTACTTC
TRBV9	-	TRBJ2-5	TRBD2	CASSEIAGGFPETQYF	TGTGCCAGCAGCGAGATCGCGGGAGGCTTCCCCGAGACCCAGTACTTC
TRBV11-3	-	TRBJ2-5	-	CASSLTARPTFKKTQYF	TGTGCCAGCAGCCTCACCGCCCGCCCCACGTTCAAGAAGACCCAGTACTTC
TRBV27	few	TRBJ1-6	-	CASTFGQRDAPLHF	TGTGCCAGCACTTTCGGACAGCGGGATGCACCCCTCCACTTT
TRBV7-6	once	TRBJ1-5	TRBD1	CASSSAGGDQPQHF	TGTGCCAGCAGCTCCGCAGGGGGGGATCAGCCCCAGCATTTT
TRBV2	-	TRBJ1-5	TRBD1	CASSETGGVQPQHF	TGTGCCAGCAGCGAGACAGGGGGCGTTCAGCCCCAGCATTTT
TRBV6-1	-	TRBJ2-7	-	CASSVGVEQYF	TGTGCCAGCAGTGTGGGAGTTGAGCAGTACTTC
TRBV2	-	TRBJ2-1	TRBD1	CASRQTGGSYNEQFF	TGTGCCAGCAGGCAAACAGGGGGCTCCTACAATGAGCAGTTCTTC
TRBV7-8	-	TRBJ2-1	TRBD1	CASKSPGQVSVDEQFF	TGTGCCAGCAAAAGCCCCGGACAGGTCTCTGTGGATGAGCAGTTCTTC
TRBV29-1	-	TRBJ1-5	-	CSVGARDQPQHF	TGCAGCGTTGGCGCAAGGGATCAGCCCCAGCATTTT
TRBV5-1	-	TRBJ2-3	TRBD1	CASSEGGTDTQYF	TGCGCCAGCAGTGAAGGGGGCACGGATACGCAGTATTTT
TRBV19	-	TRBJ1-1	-	CASSPGGFFTNTEAFF	TGTGCCAGTAGCCCCGGGGGGTTTTTCACGAACACTGAAGCTTTCTTT
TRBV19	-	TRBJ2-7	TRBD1	CASTPTGGIYEQYF	TGTGCCAGTACTCCGACAGGGGGTATCTACGAGCAGTACTTC
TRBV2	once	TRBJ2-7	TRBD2	CASSRKSSGYSYEQYF	TGTGCCAGCAGTCGCAAGAGTAGCGGGTACTCCTACGAGCAGTACTTC
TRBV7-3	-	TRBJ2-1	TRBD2	CASSFGLATYNEQFF	TGTGCCAGCAGCTTTGGACTAGCGACTTACAATGAGCAGTTCTTC